What follows is one TCR beta chain and its context. The target antigen is unknown. The sample is drawn from a study of graft-versus-host responses after intestinal transplantation. For the study at large: Recipients had transplants, and these were multivisceral, liver-intestinal, or isolated intestinal. Following induction with anti-thymocyte globulin, all recipients were given tacrolimus and steroids for three to four years. Findings and caveats of the study: Association was observed between peak circulating GvH clone levels and early post-transplant HvG declines.

The germline V and J ends were trimmed by 2 bases and 1 base, with 11 bases remaining between them. The CDR3 extends over 15 amino acids. Sequencing was performed with immunoSEQ multiplex PCR; in TCRdb, only in-frame clones are kept and a portion is missing. The sample gives roughly 70,000 clones, over 70% of which show up once; less than 0.45% is in the top ten. The sample was unstimulated CD4+ T cells sorted from spleen or lymph node cells, taken before transplant. This chain connects TRBV23-1 to TRBJ1-2; possible D gene TRBD1, 5 bases. TRBV23-1 falls under the ORF class, with uncertain function. The clonotype comes from a human donor who was the organ donor for an intestinal transplant. The CDR3 bases are TGCGCCAGCAGTCAAGGACATAATTTTAACTATGGCTACACCTTC. Translating it yields CASSQGHNFNYGYTF.